This T cell receptor beta chain was sequenced during a study of molecular identifiers for immune sequencing clone quantification. Study background: RNA from approximately 20,000 or 98,000 naive CD8 cells was split five ways in replicates, with four sequenced. Study conclusions and caveats: Among 800,000 to 1,000,000 naive cells, as was reported, spiked Jurkat TCR RNA from one cell was detectable.

Making the bulk TCR libraries relied on previously described methods and listed TCR primers. TCRdb reanalysed the PCR reads using MiXCR and keeps one entry per CDR3 protein. The data show 40,000 to 45,000 distinct CDR3 sequences, under 25% seen once. With 6 bases removed from V and 1 base from J, the gap between germline ends came to 12 bases. CDR3 length equals 14 residues. Germline assignment: CDR1 MNHEY and CDR2 SMNVEV (reference sequence). This clonotype was counted at least ten times. The antigen is unknown. With RNA at 10%, 30% or 50%, naive CD8 libraries came from about 20,000 to 1,000,000 sorted cells.

Sample: naive CD8+ T cells from blood, with Jurkat cell RNA spiked in. Specified subset: FACS-sorted CD8+CD4-CCR7+CD45RA+ naive T cells. This TCR derives from a human donor in good health. Some libraries in this study had Jurkat cell RNA spiked in. V usage is TRBV27 and J usage is TRBJ2-5; D might be TRBD1 (5 bases). CDR3 in amino acids: CASSLRGAQETQYF. CDR3 bases: TGTGCCAGCAGCCTCCGTGGGGCCCAAGAGACCCAGTACTTC.